This T cell receptor (beta chain) comes out of a study of CD8 T cells in Susac syndrome. Study in general: Active disease was present in six of the sequenced Susac syndrome patients, whereas fewer than ten of them were in remission.

The RNA, about 0.5 to 1 ug, was put through reverse transcription using random hexamers. An immunoSEQ multiplex PCR amplified TCR beta CDR3 over 54 Vbeta and 13 Jbeta. From the immunoSEQ multiplex PCR reads, TCRdb called clonotypes with MiXCR, one entry per CDR3 protein. Seen here are under 200,000 distinct CDR3 sequences, around 94% observed once, and the top ten hold 0.12%. Trimming took 7 bases from V and 0 from J, leaving 10 bases between them. This CDR3 is built from 14 residues. Remarks on this clonotype: Its antigen is as yet unknown.

Points from the study as a whole: Susac syndrome CD4+ T cell repertoires showed no clonal expansion.

Sequencing was carried out using CD4+ T cells from PBMCs. The TCR was taken from a human donor with Susac syndrome. V and J are TRBV12-3 or TRBV12-4 and TRBJ1-5; D is uncertain. The CDR3 sequence is CASTTAYSNQPQHF. CDR3 nucleotides: TGTGCCAGCACAACGGCTTATAGCAATCAGCCCCAGCATTTT.